This T cell receptor (beta chain) was captured in a study of blood T cells in healthy people across ages. V lost 2 bases and J lost 5; bases outside the gene matches: 5. The germline V gene encodes CDR1 MNHEY and CDR2 SMNVEV (reference sequence). This CDR3 has 14 residues. Findings and limits, study-wide: Correlation between TCR beta diversity and naive T cell percentage was strong.

PCR was performed a second time for roughly 7 to 11 cycles using a sample-barcoded 5' primer and a J-beta primer mix. Each of the cDNA molecules was tagged by a template-switch adaptor with 12 random nucleotides. TCRdb reprocessed the 5' RACE reads via MiXCR and lists one record per CDR3 protein. The sample has 550,000 to 650,000 distinct CDR3 sequences, 27% seen once. Points on this clonotype: Its matching antigen is unknown.

Individuals who donated were healthy Caucasians from Russia aged roughly 6 to 90. These data were also reused for a study on T cells of mothers and their children. This second report adds: At a sensitivity of roughly 100 clones per million clonotypes, no persistent microchimeric T cell clones appeared.

The genes are TRBV27 and TRBJ1-1; 7 bases line up with TRBD1. The origin of this receptor is a boy aged 2-15 years in good health. Sequenced sample: blood. The CDR3 region has the DNA TGTGCCAGCAGTTTACAGGGGGTGATGACTGAAGCTTTCTTT. It specifies CASSLQGVMTEAFF.